This TCR beta chain comes out of a study of high-grade serous ovarian cancer treatment subgroups. Tumor samples were obtained before definitive surgery or chemotherapy. This clone was observed once. Its antigen is undetermined. TCRdb's table, derived via immunoSEQ multiplex PCR, lists solely in-frame clones and lacks some. The sample has around 30,000 clones; around 80% are singletons. Germline V gene data show CDR1 as MNHEY and CDR2 as SMNVEV (reference sequence). With 5 bases clipped from V and 2 bases from J, the junction kept 9 bases outside the gene matches. CDR3 length: 16 residues. Study-wide findings and caveats: Spatial context was lost because tumors were sequenced in bulk. CDR1 and CDR2 were left unanalyzed; analyses focused on CDR3.

Sequencing was done on a sample of tumor tissue. This receptor was obtained from a human donor with high-grade serous ovarian cancer. The chain carries TRBV27 and TRBJ1-3; 7 nucleotides line up with TRBD1. The CDR3 DNA sequence: TGTGCCAGCAGTAGAACGACAGGGTCGCCTGGAAACACCATATATTTT. Its protein is CASSRTTGSPGNTIYF.